Each of the 17 T cell receptor beta chains below was sequenced from the same sample in a study of cytomegalovirus exposure and HLA in healthy donors. Primers for the PCR totalled 60 Vbeta and 13 Jbeta. Assay used: immunoSEQ multiplex PCR; TCRdb lists only in-frame clones, some missing. Found here are 85,000 to 100,000 clones, 70% to 90% of them singletons; the top ten hold around 5.6%. Input material: PBMCs. These receptors came from a woman younger than 30 in good health and CMV-seropositive.

This clone was seen only a few times. The chain employs TRBV11-3 and TRBJ2-1; D may be TRBD2 (6 bases). Trimming took off 3 bases at V and 7 bases at J, with 13 bases between the two ends. The CDR3 contains 14 residues. CDR1 is SGHNT and CDR2 is YENEEA in the germline V gene. The DNA for the CDR3 is TGTGCCAGCAGCTTCATTGGGAGGCCAAATGAGCAGTTCTTC. Its translation: CASSFIGRPNEQFF.

The chain carries TRBV11-2 and TRBJ1-1; 9 bases map to TRBD1. Per germline, CDR1 SGHAT and CDR2 FQNNGV. There are 16 residues in the CDR3. V trimming: 0 bases; J trimming: 5 bases; junction bases outside the gene matches: 7. The CDR3 region is CASSLDGTGRGTEAFF. The CDR3, as DNA: TGTGCCAGCAGCTTAGATGGGACAGGGAGGGGTACTGAAGCTTTCTTT.

The chain combines TRBV29-1 with TRBJ2-4; TRBD2 might be the D (6 bases). The V gene lost 6 bases and the J gene lost 0 bases, with 9 bases spanning the gap. This CDR3 is built from 13 residues. Germline loops: CDR1 SQVTM, CDR2 ANQGSEA. The CDR3, as DNA: TGCAGCGTCCAGGGACTAGCCAAAAACATTCAGTACTTC. The encoded protein is CSVQGLAKNIQYF.

This rearrangement joins TRBV15 to TRBJ2-1; D uncertain. V gave up 1 base and J gave up 5 bases, with 6 bases separating them. CDR3 size: 13 residues. Germline V gene sequence: CDR1 LNHNV, CDR2 YYDKDF (reference sequence). DNA for the CDR3: TGTGCCACCAGCAGAGGCACAGACAATGAGCAGTTCTTC. Its protein is CATSRGTDNEQFF. The variable domain in full, with the rest retrieved from reference TRBV15 and TRBJ2-1, is DAMVIQNPRYQVTQFGKPVTLSCSQTLNHNVMYWYQQKSSQAPKLLFHYYDKDFNNEADTPDNFQSRRPNTSFCFLDIRSPGLGDTAMYLCATSRGTDNEQFFGPGTRLTVL.

The chain uses TRBV27 and TRBJ2-2; 7 bases align to TRBD1. This CDR3 is 16 amino acids long. CDR1 and CDR2 (germline): MNHEY, SMNVEV (reference sequence). J was trimmed by 2 bases and V by 2 bases; bases with no gene match: 5. CDR3 in DNA: TGTGCCAGCAGTTTAATAGGGGGCCTAAACACCGGGGAGCTGTTTTTT. This translates into CASSLIGGLNTGELFF.

This sequence joins TRBV5-1 and TRBJ2-1; the match to TRBD2 covers 9 bases. V gave up 6 bases and J gave up 3 bases; unmatched junction bases: 10. CDR1 and CDR2 from the germline V gene are SGHRS and YFSETQ. The CDR3 totals 16 residues. In nucleotides, the CDR3 is TGCGCCAGCACAAAACCTAGCGGGACCGACTACAATGAGCAGTTCTTC. Its protein product is CASTKPSGTDYNEQFF.

As for this clone: Since the CDR3 does not end with the conserved phenylalanine or tryptophan, this likely comes from a read error. No DNA is shown, since the ends of the CDR3 on it are uncertain; the CDR3 is the one TCRdb lists. The gene calls are TRBV9 and TRBJ1-2; the tabulated D call, TRBD1, remains unverified against the DNA. Counting both end residues, the CDR3 totals 12 amino acids. Germline V gene lookup returns CDR1 SGDLS and CDR2 YYNGEE. CDR3: CASSVVGQGVSR.

The chain recombines TRBV6-5 with TRBJ1-4, with TRBD1 matching over 10 bases. Losses at the gene ends were 6 bases for V and 7 bases for J; bases not matched to a gene: 2. The CDR3 loop spans 13 amino acids. From germline, CDR1 is MNHEY and CDR2 SVGAGI. DNA of the CDR3: TGTGCCAGCAGCGGACAGGGGGGTGAAAAACTGTTTTTT. Translated, it gives CASSGQGGEKLFF.

The V call is TRBV7-8, the J call TRBJ1-2, with 7 bases that match TRBD1. Germline trimming cut 5 bases from V and 0 bases from J; bases unmatched to any gene: 6. Germline values: CDR1 SGHVS, CDR2 FQNEAQ. The CDR3 loop spans 15 amino acids. The CDR3 coding sequence is TGTGCCAGCAGCGTACGGGACAGTGCTAACTATGGCTACACCTTC. Residues: CASSVRDSANYGYTF.

The chain recombines TRBV4-1 with TRBJ1-5, with D possibly being TRBD1 (6 bases). Germline values: CDR1 MGHRA, CDR2 YSYEKL. Trimming removed 0 bases from V and 6 bases from J, with 15 bases in between. The CDR3 covers 16 residues. CDR3 DNA: TGCGCCAGCAGCCAAGAATTGGGACAAGAAAGTCAGCCCCAGCATTTT. Translating it yields CASSQELGQESQPQHF.

V is TRBV19 and J is TRBJ1-4; D uncertain. Germline CDR1 and CDR2: LNHDA and SQIVND (reference sequence). V gave up 7 bases and J gave up 5 bases, with 14 bases separating them. CDR3 length: 14 amino acids. The CDR3 nucleotides read TGTGCCAGTACTACCCAGTGGAGGAATGAAAAACTGTTTTTT. Protein sequence: CASTTQWRNEKLFF.

This clone was counted a single time. The chain couples TRBV7-9 to TRBJ2-3; 8 nucleotides align to TRBD2. The V segment lost 5 bases and the J segment 0 bases; nucleotides outside the gene matches: 4. Germline-derived CDR1 and CDR2 are SEHNR and FQNEAQ (reference sequence). The CDR3 runs 15 residues. The CDR3 coding sequence is TGTGCCAGCAGCAAGGGACTAGAAAGCACAGATACGCAGTATTTT. This translates into CASSKGLESTDTQYF.

The chain is built from TRBV5-6 and TRBJ1-1, with a possible D match to TRBD1 (5 bases). Germline loops: CDR1 SGHDT, CDR2 YYEEEE. Trimming took 2 bases from V and 0 from J, leaving 11 bases between them. This CDR3 has 15 residues. The CDR3 bases are TGTGCCAGCAGCTTTAGGACACCGATGAACACTGAAGCTTTCTTT. Translation: CASSFRTPMNTEAFF.

J is TRBJ1-4 and V is TRBV15, with D tentatively TRBD1 (6 bases). Germline V lookup: CDR1 LNHNV, CDR2 YYDKDF (reference sequence). V was pared by 0 bases and J by 8 bases, with 16 bases between. The CDR3 runs to 16 residues. CDR3 sequence (DNA): TGTGCCACCAGCAGAGACCCCCCGGGGGGCCGAGAAAAACTGTTTTTT. Protein product: CATSRDPPGGREKLFF.

The rearrangement links TRBV6-5 to TRBJ2-7; D is possibly TRBD1 (6 bases). Germline V lookup: CDR1 MNHEY, CDR2 SVGAGI. The V gene lost 0 bases and the J gene lost 5 bases, with 14 bases spanning the gap. The CDR3 spans 15 residues. The CDR3 sequence: CASSYSSLTGNEQYF. As DNA, the CDR3 is TGTGCCAGCAGTTACTCGAGTCTTACAGGGAACGAGCAGTACTTC.

This clone has only one observation. In DNA form, the CDR3 reads TGCAGCGTTGAAGTTAGCGGGGTGGCCGGGGAGCTGTTTTTT. Translating gives CSVEVSGVAGELFF. The J gene is TRBJ2-2, the V gene TRBV29-1; 8 nucleotides agree with TRBD2. CDR1 is SQVTM, CDR2 ANQGSEA, per germline. V shed 1 base, J shed 6 bases, and the junction held 4 bases outside the gene matches. This CDR3 is built from 14 residues.

V gene TRBV6-1 combines with J gene TRBJ2-3; 8 positions match TRBD1. Germline CDR1 is MNHNS and CDR2 is SASEGT. Trimming cost V 6 bases and J 2 bases; bases outside gene matches: 7. The CDR3 consists of 15 residues. CDR3 DNA sequence: TGTGCCAGCAGGACAGGGGCCTATGTCACAGATACGCAGTATTTT. This encodes CASRTGAYVTDTQYF.